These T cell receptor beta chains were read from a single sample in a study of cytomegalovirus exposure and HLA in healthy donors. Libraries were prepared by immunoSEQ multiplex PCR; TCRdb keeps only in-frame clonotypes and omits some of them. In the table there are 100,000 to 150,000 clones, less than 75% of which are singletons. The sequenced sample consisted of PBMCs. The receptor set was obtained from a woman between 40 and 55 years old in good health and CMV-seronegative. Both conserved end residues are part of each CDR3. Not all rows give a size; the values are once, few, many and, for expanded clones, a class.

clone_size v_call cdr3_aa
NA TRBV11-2 CASSLARNQPQHF
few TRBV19 CASSIRLAEINEQFF
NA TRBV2 CASRGLADGGELFF
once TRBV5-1 CASSPRGGHTGELFF
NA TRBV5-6 CASSLGTLPPYEQYF
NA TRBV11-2 CASSLVGGEAFF
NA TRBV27 CASSFQGVQNSPLHF
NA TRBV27 CASSFGPGLTIEQYF
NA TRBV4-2 CASSQVLLSGNTIYF
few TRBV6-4 CASSTAPTDEQFF
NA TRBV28 CASSFGQFREKLFF